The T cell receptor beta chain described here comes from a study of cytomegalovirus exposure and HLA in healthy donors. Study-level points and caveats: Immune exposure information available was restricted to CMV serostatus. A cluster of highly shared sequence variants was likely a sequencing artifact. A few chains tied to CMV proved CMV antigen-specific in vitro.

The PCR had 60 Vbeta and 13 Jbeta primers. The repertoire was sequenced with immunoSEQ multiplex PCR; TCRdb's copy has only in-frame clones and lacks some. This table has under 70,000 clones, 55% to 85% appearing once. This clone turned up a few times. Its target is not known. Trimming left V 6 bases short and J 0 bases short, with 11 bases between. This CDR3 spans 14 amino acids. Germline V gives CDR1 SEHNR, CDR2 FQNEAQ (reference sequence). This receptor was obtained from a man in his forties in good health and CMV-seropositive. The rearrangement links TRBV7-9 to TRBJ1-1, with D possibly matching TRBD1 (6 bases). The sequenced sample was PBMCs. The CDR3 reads CASRNSGVNTEAFF. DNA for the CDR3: TGTGCCAGCAGAAACTCAGGGGTGAACACTGAAGCTTTCTTT.